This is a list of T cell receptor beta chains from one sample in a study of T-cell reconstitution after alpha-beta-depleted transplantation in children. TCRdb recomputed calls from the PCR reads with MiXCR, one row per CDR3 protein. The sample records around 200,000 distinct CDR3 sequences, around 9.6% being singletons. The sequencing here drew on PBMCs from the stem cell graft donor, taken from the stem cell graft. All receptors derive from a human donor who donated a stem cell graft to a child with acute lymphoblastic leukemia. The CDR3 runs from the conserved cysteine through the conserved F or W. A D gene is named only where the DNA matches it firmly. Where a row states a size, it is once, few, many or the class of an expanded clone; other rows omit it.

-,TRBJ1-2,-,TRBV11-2,CASDVLAAGYGYTF,TGTGCCAGCGATGTTCTGGCAGCGGGCTATGGCTACACCTTC
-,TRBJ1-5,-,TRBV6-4,CASSDSVQGNQPQHF,TGTGCCAGCAGTGACTCGGTACAGGGCAATCAGCCCCAGCATTTT
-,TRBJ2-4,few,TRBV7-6,CASSPSGYQNIQYF,TGTGCCAGCAGCCCCTCAGGGTACCAAAACATTCAGTACTTC
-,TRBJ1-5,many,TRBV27,CASSPRQGNQPQHF,TGTGCCAGCAGCCCTCGACAGGGCAATCAGCCCCAGCATTTT
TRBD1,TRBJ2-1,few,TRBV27,CASSLKTGGSYNEQFF,TGTGCCAGCAGTCTAAAGACAGGGGGCTCCTACAATGAGCAGTTCTTC
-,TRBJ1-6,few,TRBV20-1,CSAVDNSPLHF,TGCAGTGCTGTCGATAATTCACCCCTCCACTTT
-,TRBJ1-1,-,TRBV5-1,CASSLAQGPNTEAFF,TGCGCCAGCAGCTTGGCCCAGGGGCCGAACACTGAAGCTTTCTTT
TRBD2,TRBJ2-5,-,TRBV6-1,CASSNGLAGGQETQYF,TGTGCCAGCAGCAACGGACTAGCGGGGGGGCAAGAGACCCAGTACTTC
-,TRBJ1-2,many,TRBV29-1,CSVGESGRYGYTF,TGCAGCGTTGGTGAGTCAGGACGCTATGGCTACACCTTC
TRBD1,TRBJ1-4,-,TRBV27,CASSFSGTGAEKLFF,TGTGCCAGCAGTTTTTCTGGGACAGGGGCTGAAAAACTGTTTTTT
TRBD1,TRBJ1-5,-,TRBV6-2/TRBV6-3,CASSSEWDRGFSNQPQHF,TGTGCCAGCAGTTCTGAATGGGACAGGGGCTTTAGCAATCAGCCCCAGCATTTT
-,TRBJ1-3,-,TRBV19,CASSMALVGRDSGNTIYF,TGTGCCAGTAGTATGGCTCTCGTCGGACGGGACTCTGGAAACACCATATATTTT
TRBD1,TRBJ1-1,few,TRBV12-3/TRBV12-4,CASRAGQGRIGGAEAFF,TGTGCCAGCAGGGCGGGACAGGGGCGTATTGGGGGGGCTGAAGCTTTCTTT
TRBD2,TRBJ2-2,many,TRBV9,CASSVGASGLTGELFF,TGTGCCAGCAGCGTAGGGGCTAGCGGGCTCACCGGGGAGCTGTTTTTT
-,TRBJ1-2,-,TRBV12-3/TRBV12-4,CASAATGRDYGYTF,TGTGCCAGTGCGGCAACAGGGAGGGACTATGGCTACACCTTC
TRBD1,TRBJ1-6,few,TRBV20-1,CSARRTGGSENSPLHF,TGCAGTGCTAGACGTACAGGGGGCTCAGAAAATTCACCCCTCCACTTT
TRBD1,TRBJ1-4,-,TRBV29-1,CSVEWVGQGEKLFF,TGCAGCGTTGAATGGGTCGGACAGGGTGAAAAACTGTTTTTT
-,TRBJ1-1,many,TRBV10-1,CASSVGTDTEAFF,TGCGCCAGCAGCGTCGGGACGGACACTGAAGCTTTCTTT
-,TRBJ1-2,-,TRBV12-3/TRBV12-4,CASSFVGTDYGYTF,TGTGCCAGCAGTTTTGTCGGGACCGACTATGGCTACACCTTC
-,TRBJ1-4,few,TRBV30,CAWSGLEGGEKLFF,TGTGCCTGGAGTGGATTAGAGGGAGGTGAAAAACTGTTTTTT
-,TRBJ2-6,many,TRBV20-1,CSARSGPGANVLTF,TGCAGTGCTAGGTCGGGGCCTGGGGCCAACGTCCTGACTTTC
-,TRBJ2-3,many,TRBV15,CATSRDAGSTDTQYF,TGTGCCACCAGCAGAGACGCTGGAAGCACAGATACGCAGTATTTT
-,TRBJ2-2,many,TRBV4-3,CASSPSGSGELFF,TGCGCCAGCAGCCCCTCGGGGTCTGGGGAGCTGTTTTTT
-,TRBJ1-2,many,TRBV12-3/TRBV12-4,CASSFRFEGAYGYTF,TGTGCCAGCAGTTTTAGGTTTGAAGGGGCCTATGGCTACACCTTC
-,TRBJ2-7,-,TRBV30,CAWSVRWGVGREQYF,TGTGCCTGGAGTGTACGATGGGGCGTCGGTAGGGAGCAGTACTTC
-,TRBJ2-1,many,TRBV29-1,CSVEDPTYNEQFF,TGCAGCGTTGAAGATCCGACCTACAATGAGCAGTTCTTC
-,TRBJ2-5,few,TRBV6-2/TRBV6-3,CASSYRGETQYF,TGTGCCAGCAGTTACAGGGGAGAGACCCAGTACTTC
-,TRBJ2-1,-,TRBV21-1,CASSKEAETESYNEQFF,TGTGCCAGCAGCAAAGAGGCCGAGACAGAATCCTACAATGAGCAGTTCTTC
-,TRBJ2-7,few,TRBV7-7,CASSFSDSPGEQYF,TGTGCCAGCAGCTTCTCGGACTCGCCCGGCGAGCAGTACTTC
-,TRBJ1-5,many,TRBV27,CASSSADGGNQPQHF,TGTGCCAGCAGTTCCGCGGACGGAGGCAATCAGCCCCAGCATTTT
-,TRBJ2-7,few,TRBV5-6,CASSFLSSISYEQYF,TGTGCCAGCAGCTTCCTTAGTAGTATCTCCTACGAGCAGTACTTC
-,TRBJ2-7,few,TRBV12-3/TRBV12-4,CASSLASEWSGGDYEQYF,TGTGCCAGCAGTTTAGCCTCGGAATGGTCCGGGGGAGACTACGAGCAGTACTTC
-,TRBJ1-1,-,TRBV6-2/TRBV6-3,CASTDGQRLYKDTEAFF,TGTGCCAGCACCGACGGACAGAGACTGTATAAGGACACTGAAGCTTTCTTT
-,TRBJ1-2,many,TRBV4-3,CASSQEPTGNYGYTF,TGCGCCAGCAGCCAAGAACCGACAGGAAACTATGGCTACACCTTC
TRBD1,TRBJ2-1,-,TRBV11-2,CASSLVSFRDSDNEQFF,TGTGCCAGCAGCTTAGTATCGTTCAGGGACAGCGACAATGAGCAGTTCTTC
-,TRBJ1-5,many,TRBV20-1,CSASSTRGAAHQPQHF,TGCAGTGCTTCTTCGACAAGGGGAGCGGCACATCAGCCCCAGCATTTT
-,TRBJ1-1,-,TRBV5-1,CASSGPGWGTEAFF,TGCGCCAGCAGCGGCCCAGGGTGGGGGACTGAAGCTTTCTTT
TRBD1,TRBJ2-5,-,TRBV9,CASSSRQGAWETQYF,TGTGCCAGCAGCTCACGACAGGGGGCTTGGGAGACCCAGTACTTC
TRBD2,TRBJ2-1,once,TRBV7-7,CASSSGTTSYNEQFF,TGTGCCAGCAGCTCCGGGACTACCTCCTACAATGAGCAGTTCTTC
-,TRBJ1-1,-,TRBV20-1,CSAREQQAGGFEAFF,TGCAGTGCTAGAGAACAACAGGCGGGGGGGTTTGAAGCTTTCTTT